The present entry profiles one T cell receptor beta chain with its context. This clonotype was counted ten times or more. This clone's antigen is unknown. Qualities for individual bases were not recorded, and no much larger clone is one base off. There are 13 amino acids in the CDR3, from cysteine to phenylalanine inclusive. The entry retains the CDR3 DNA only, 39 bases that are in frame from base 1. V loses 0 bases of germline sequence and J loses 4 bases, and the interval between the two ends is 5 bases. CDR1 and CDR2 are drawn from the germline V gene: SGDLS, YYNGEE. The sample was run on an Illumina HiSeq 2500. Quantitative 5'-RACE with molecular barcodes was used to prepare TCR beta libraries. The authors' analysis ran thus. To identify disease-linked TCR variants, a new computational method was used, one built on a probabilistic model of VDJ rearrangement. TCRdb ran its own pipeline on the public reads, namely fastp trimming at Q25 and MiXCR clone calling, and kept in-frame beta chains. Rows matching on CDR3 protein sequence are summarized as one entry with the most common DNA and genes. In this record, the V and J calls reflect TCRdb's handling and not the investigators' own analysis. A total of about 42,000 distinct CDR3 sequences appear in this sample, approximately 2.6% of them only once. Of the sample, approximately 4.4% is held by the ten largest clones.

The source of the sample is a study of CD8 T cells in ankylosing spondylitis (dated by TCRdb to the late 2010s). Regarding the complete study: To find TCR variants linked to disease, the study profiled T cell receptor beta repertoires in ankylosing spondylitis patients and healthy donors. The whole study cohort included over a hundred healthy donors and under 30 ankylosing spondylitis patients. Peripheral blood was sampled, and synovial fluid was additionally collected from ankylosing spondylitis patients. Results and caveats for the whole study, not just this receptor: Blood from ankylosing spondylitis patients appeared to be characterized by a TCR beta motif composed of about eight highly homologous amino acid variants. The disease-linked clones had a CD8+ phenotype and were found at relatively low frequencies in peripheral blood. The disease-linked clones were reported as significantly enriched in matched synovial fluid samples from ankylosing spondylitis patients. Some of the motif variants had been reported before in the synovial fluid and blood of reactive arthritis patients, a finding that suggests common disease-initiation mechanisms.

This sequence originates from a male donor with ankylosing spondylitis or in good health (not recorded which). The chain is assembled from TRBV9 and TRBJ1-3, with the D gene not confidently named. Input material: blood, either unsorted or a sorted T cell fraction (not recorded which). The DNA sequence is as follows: TGTGCCAGCAGCGTAGAGTTGGGAAACACCATATATTTT. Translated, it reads CASSVELGNTIYF.